What follows are 26 T cell receptor beta chains derived from one specimen sequenced in a study of cytomegalovirus exposure and HLA in healthy donors. PCR was performed using 60 Vbeta and 13 Jbeta primers. Here immunoSEQ multiplex PCR was the method, and the copy in TCRdb shows in-frame clones only, minus some. The sample has approximately 170,000 clones, around 74% seen once. The source material was PBMCs. The receptors come from a female donor in good health and CMV-seronegative.

V gene TRBV27 combines with J gene TRBJ1-2; D perhaps matches TRBD1 (6 bases). The V and J ends lost 3 bases and 8 bases respectively, with 13 bases between them. The CDR3 is 13 residues long. The germline V gene encodes CDR1 MNHEY and CDR2 SMNVEV (reference sequence). CDR3 in amino acids: CASSFSGAEGYTF. The CDR3 DNA follows: TGTGCCAGCAGTTTTTCAGGGGCGGAGGGCTACACCTTC.

The chain is built from TRBV4-1 and TRBJ2-3; 7 bases are shared with TRBD1. Per germline, CDR1 MGHRA and CDR2 YSYEKL. V lost 1 base and J lost 4; bases outside the gene matches: 5. This CDR3 has 15 amino acids. The CDR3 DNA is TGCGCCAGCAGCCAAGTGGGACAGCAGCCAGATACGCAGTATTTT. It codes for CASSQVGQQPDTQYF.

This clone has just one count. This chain joins TRBV5-4 and TRBJ1-4; weak D call: TRBD1 (5 bases). V was pared by 2 bases and J by 7 bases, with 18 bases between. CDR1 and CDR2 (germline): SGHNT, YYREEE (reference sequence). This CDR3 contains 16 residues. CDR3 nucleotides: TGTGCCAGCAGCTTTGGGGGGTGGCAGTTTGGTGAAAAACTGTTTTTT. Its protein product is CASSFGGWQFGEKLFF.

The V call is TRBV7-6, the J call TRBJ2-5, with TRBD1 matching over 10 bases. The CDR3 is made up of 15 amino acids. CDR1 SGHVS and CDR2 FNYEAQ come from the germline V gene. Unmatched junction bases numbered 7, after V lost 5 bases and J lost 4 bases. CDR3 nucleotides: TGTGCCAGCAGCCGGGACAGGGGTAGGCGAGAGACCCAGTACTTC. Translation gives CASSRDRGRRETQYF.

V is TRBV7-9 and J is TRBJ1-5, with D unclear. The CDR3 has 12 amino acids. V gave up 5 bases and J gave up 9 bases, with 11 bases separating them. The germline CDR1 and CDR2 sequences are SEHNR and FQNEAQ (reference sequence). The DNA of the CDR3 is TGTGCCAGCAGCGAGGATTGGCGGCCCCAGCATTTT. Amino acids: CASSEDWRPQHF.

The J gene is TRBJ1-6, the V gene TRBV9, with 8 nucleotides matching TRBD1. Germline CDR1 reads SGDLS; CDR2 reads YYNGEE. This CDR3 comprises 14 residues. V lost 3 bases and J lost 4; bases outside the gene matches: 0. The CDR3 sequence is CASSGTGYNSPLHF. For the CDR3, the DNA is TGTGCCAGCAGCGGGACAGGGTATAATTCACCCCTCCACTTT.

This clone showed up just once. V and J are TRBV27 and TRBJ2-7, with 10 bases that match TRBD2. This CDR3 region has 14 residues. Germline V gene sequence: CDR1 MNHEY, CDR2 SMNVEV (reference sequence). Trimming cost V 5 bases and J 4 bases; bases outside gene matches: 5. The CDR3 sequence: CASSKTSGVYEQYF. CDR3 DNA sequence: TGTGCCAGCAGTAAAACTAGCGGGGTTTACGAGCAGTACTTC.

The chain combines TRBV13 with TRBJ1-1, with D possibly matching TRBD1 (5 bases). The CDR3 totals 14 residues. V was cut by 0 bases and J by 2 bases, with 7 bases left in between. From germline, CDR1 is PRHDT and CDR2 FYEKMQ (reference sequence). CDR3 DNA sequence: TGTGCCAGCAGCTTAGGCGGGGGAAACACTGAAGCTTTCTTT. Translating it yields CASSLGGGNTEAFF.

The sample holds a few counts of this clone. J is TRBJ1-1 and V is TRBV5-1; tentatively, D is TRBD1 (6 bases). Trimming cost V 0 bases and J 3 bases, with 9 bases left between them. The CDR3 has 14 amino acids. Germline assignment: CDR1 SGHRS and CDR2 YFSETQ. The CDR3 spells CASSLEGGDTEAFF. The CDR3 coding sequence is TGCGCCAGCAGCTTGGAAGGGGGGGACACTGAAGCTTTCTTT.

J is TRBJ1-2 and V is TRBV2; 7 nucleotides line up with TRBD1. The germline CDR1 and CDR2 sequences are SNHLY and FYNNEI. V shed 6 bases and J 8 bases; nucleotides not matched to a gene: 15. The CDR3 contains 15 residues. The CDR3 DNA sequence: TGTGCCAGCAGGGCCCGACAGGGCTCGCTAGAGGGCTACACCTTC. Translation: CASRARQGSLEGYTF.

V gene TRBV6-1 combines with J gene TRBJ1-1; possible D gene TRBD1, 5 bases. CDR3 length: 17 residues. The V and J ends lost 3 bases and 4 bases respectively, with 21 bases between them. CDR1 MNHNS and CDR2 SASEGT come from the germline V gene. CDR3 nucleotide sequence: TGTGCCAGCAGTGACACCTACCCGATCGGGGGTAGCACTGAAGCTTTCTTT. This translates into CASSDTYPIGGSTEAFF.

The V call is TRBV28, the J call TRBJ2-5, with a weak D call TRBD2 (6 bases). With the DNA end fitting TRBJ2-7 better, the J assignment may be wrong. Germline values: CDR1 MDHEN, CDR2 SYDVKM. The CDR3 contains 14 residues. The CDR3 coding sequence is TGTGCCAGCAGTCTACGGGACTCCCTCTACGAGCAGTACTTC. It translates to CASSLRDSLYEQYF.

The genes are TRBV29-1 and TRBJ1-4; no definite D call. Germline lookup yields CDR1 SQVTM and CDR2 ANQGSEA. V lost 7 bases and J 8 bases, leaving 11 bases between the germline ends. The CDR3 has 11 residues. This CDR3 reads CSGIIEEKLFF. The CDR3 nucleotides are TGCAGCGGAATTATAGAAGAAAAACTGTTTTTT.

This clone showed up just a few times. The rearrangement uses TRBV5-1 and TRBJ2-1; 7 bases align to TRBD2. Trimming removed 4 bases from V and 5 bases from J; junction bases left unmatched: 6. From germline, CDR1 is SGHRS and CDR2 YFSETQ. The CDR3 loop spans 14 amino acids. The CDR3 region has the DNA TGCGCCAGCAGCATCCGGGACTACCACAATGAGCAGTTCTTC. This encodes CASSIRDYHNEQFF.

The gene calls are TRBV28 and TRBJ1-5, with TRBD1 matching 8 bases. The junction had 3 bases not matched to a gene; V was cut back by 3 bases and J by 2 bases. Looked up from germline, CDR1 is MDHEN and CDR2 is SYDVKM. The CDR3 runs 15 residues. The CDR3 loop reads CASSLDRVGNQPQHF. CDR3 sequence (DNA): TGTGCCAGCAGTTTGGACAGGGTAGGCAATCAGCCCCAGCATTTT.

CDR3 sequence: CAWSVFLAGLSYNEQFF. The CDR3 nucleotides are TGTGCCTGGAGTGTATTCCTAGCGGGACTCTCCTACAATGAGCAGTTCTTC. The chain couples TRBV30 to TRBJ2-1; 9 positions match TRBD2. The CDR3 sequence is 17 residues long. With V trimmed by 0 bases and J by 0 bases, 6 bases remained unmatched. From germline, CDR1 is GTSNPN and CDR2 SVGIG (reference sequence).

The gene calls are TRBV11-3 and TRBJ2-1; 8 bases map to TRBD2. J gave up 7 bases and V 1 base, and 9 bases lay outside the gene matches. Germline V gene sequence: CDR1 SGHNT, CDR2 YENEEA. This CDR3 has 16 amino acids. This CDR3 is CASSLARAGGWNEQFF. CDR3 sequence (DNA): TGTGCCAGCAGCTTAGCGAGGGCGGGAGGTTGGAATGAGCAGTTCTTC.

This clone has more than one count but fewer than ten. V is TRBV30 and J is TRBJ1-3; tentatively, D is TRBD1 (6 bases). The germline CDR1 and CDR2 sequences are GTSNPN and SVGIG (reference sequence). The CDR3 is 15 residues long. Trimming removed 1 base from V and 7 bases from J, with 17 bases in between. The CDR3 protein is CAWSALGARGNTIYF. The DNA for the CDR3 is TGTGCCTGGAGTGCACTGGGGGCACGGGGTAACACCATATATTTT.

This clone was counted once. The V call is TRBV4-2, the J call TRBJ2-5; 7 bases line up with TRBD2. The germline gives CDR1 LGHNA, CDR2 YNFKEQ. This CDR3 has 16 amino acids. V lost 3 bases to trimming and J lost 1 base; unmatched junction nucleotides: 8. The CDR3 region is CASSHTSAEPQETQYF. DNA of the CDR3: TGTGCCAGCAGCCACACTAGCGCAGAGCCCCAAGAGACCCAGTACTTC.

The V gene is TRBV5-6, the J gene TRBJ1-6, with a weak D call TRBD1 (6 bases). CDR1 is SGHDT, CDR2 YYEEEE, per germline. The CDR3 consists of 12 residues. Trimming stripped 1 base from V and 12 bases from J, with 8 bases between. For the CDR3, the DNA is TGTGCCAGCAGCTTGCTAGGGGGACCCCTCCACTTT. It codes for CASSLLGGPLHF.

The V and J genes are TRBV4-2 and TRBJ2-7, with 8 bases lining up with TRBD1. Germline V gene sequence: CDR1 LGHNA, CDR2 YNFKEQ. Trimming took 3 bases from V and 1 from J; bases not matched to a gene: 8. The CDR3 covers 16 residues. The CDR3 DNA reads as TGTGCCAGCAGCCAGCAGCGGACAGGGAGTTCCTACGAGCAGTACTTC. This translates into CASSQQRTGSSYEQYF.

J is TRBJ1-5 and V is TRBV7-2, with a weak D call TRBD1 (5 bases). Germline V gene lookup returns CDR1 SGHTA and CDR2 FQGNSA. The CDR3 is 14 amino acids. Deletions cut 4 bases from V and 4 bases from J, with 11 bases between. In nucleotides, the CDR3 is TGTGCCAGCAGCTCCCTCGGGGGAAATCAGCCCCAGCATTTT. Translated: CASSSLGGNQPQHF.

The V call is TRBV7-2, the J call TRBJ1-1; D perhaps matches TRBD1 (6 bases). Germline V gives CDR1 SGHTA, CDR2 FQGNSA. This CDR3 contains 15 residues. V dropped 1 base and J dropped 4 bases, with 13 bases sitting between them. This chain's CDR3 is CASSLVAGAGTEAFF. The CDR3 DNA follows: TGTGCCAGCAGCTTAGTAGCGGGGGCGGGCACTGAAGCTTTCTTT.

This clone was recorded once. The chain recombines TRBV19 with TRBJ2-1, with 11 nucleotides matching TRBD2. V was pared by 8 bases and J by 10 bases, with 7 bases of the junction left unmatched. Per germline, CDR1 LNHDA and CDR2 SQIVND (reference sequence). The CDR3 contains 13 residues. CDR3 sequence: CASEVSGRGEQFF. The CDR3 DNA reads TGTGCCAGTGAGGTTAGCGGGAGGGGAGAGCAGTTCTTC.

This clone was seen a few times. The chain has TRBV6-5 and TRBJ2-7; tentative D call: TRBD2 (5 bases). The CDR3 covers 13 residues. Germline values: CDR1 MNHEY, CDR2 SVGAGI. The V gene lost 6 bases and the J gene lost 3 bases, with 12 bases spanning the gap. CDR3 DNA sequence: TGTGCCAGCAGCCGGGAACCGATCTACGAGCAGTACTTC. It specifies CASSREPIYEQYF.

This clone was counted once. CDR3 loop: CAISGPGDREVLNGYGYTF. Written as DNA, the CDR3 is TGTGCCATCAGTGGCCCAGGGGACAGGGAGGTGTTAAATGGTTATGGCTACACCTTC. The chain has TRBV10-3 and TRBJ1-2, with 9 bases lining up with TRBD1. The J segment lost 5 bases and the V segment lost 4 bases, leaving 20 bases of the junction unmatched. Germline-derived CDR1 and CDR2 are ENHRY and SYGVKD. CDR3 size: 19 residues.